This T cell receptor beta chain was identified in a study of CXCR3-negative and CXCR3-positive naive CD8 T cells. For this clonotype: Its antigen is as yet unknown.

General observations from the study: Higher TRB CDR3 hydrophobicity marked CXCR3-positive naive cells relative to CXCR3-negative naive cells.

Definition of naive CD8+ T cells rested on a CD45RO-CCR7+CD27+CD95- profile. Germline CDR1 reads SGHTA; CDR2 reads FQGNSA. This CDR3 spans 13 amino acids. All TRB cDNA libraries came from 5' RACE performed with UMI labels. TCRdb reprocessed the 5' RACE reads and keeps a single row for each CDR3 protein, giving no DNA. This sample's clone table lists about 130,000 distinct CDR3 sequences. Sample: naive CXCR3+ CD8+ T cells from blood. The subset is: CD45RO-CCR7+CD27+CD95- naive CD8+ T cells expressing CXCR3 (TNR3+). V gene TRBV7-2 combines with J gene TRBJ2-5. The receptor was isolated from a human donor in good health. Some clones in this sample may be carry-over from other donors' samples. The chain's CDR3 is CASSLARRETQYF.